These 19 T cell receptor beta chains originate from one sample sequenced in a study of PD-1 blockade in classical Hodgkin lymphoma. All trial patients relapsed after autologous stem cell transplantation. Clones were read by immunoSEQ multiplex PCR, and TCRdb kept only the in-frame ones, dropping some. Of about 110,000 clones listed, roughly nine tenths are singletons. This specimen was peripheral blood mononuclear cells (PBMCs), taken before the second cycle of nivolumab. The receptors were sampled from a human donor with classical Hodgkin lymphoma.

J is TRBJ2-1 and V is TRBV7-9; D ambiguous. V was trimmed by 4 bases and J by 1 base, leaving 11 bases between them. Germline V CDR1 and CDR2: SEHNR, FQNEAQ (reference sequence). The CDR3 runs 15 residues. The CDR3 DNA sequence: TGTGCCAGCAGCTCGACACTGCGGTCCTACAATGAGCAGTTCTTC. This codes for CASSSTLRSYNEQFF.

The count of this clone is one. This chain joins TRBV5-8 and TRBJ2-2, with D perhaps TRBD2 (6 bases). Deletions cut 0 bases from V and 0 bases from J, with 12 bases between. The CDR3 is 17 residues long. Germline assignment: CDR1 SGHTS and CDR2 YDEGEE. The CDR3 spells CASSLAGRGTNTGELFF. The CDR3 nucleotides are TGTGCCAGCAGCTTGGCTGGGCGGGGTACGAACACCGGGGAGCTGTTTTTT.

V is TRBV5-1 and J is TRBJ2-7; 8 bases are shared with TRBD1. Per the germline V gene, CDR1 is SGHRS and CDR2 is YFSETQ. The CDR3 loop spans 16 amino acids. With V trimmed by 4 bases and J by 6 bases, 15 bases remained unmatched. The CDR3 protein is CASSLVVGQGVGEQYF. As DNA, the CDR3 is TGCGCCAGCAGCCTCGTGGTCGGACAGGGTGTAGGCGAGCAGTACTTC.

The chain is built from TRBV6-6 and TRBJ2-5, with a possible D match to TRBD1 (6 bases). Trimming left V 0 bases short and J 5 bases short, with 10 bases between. The germline CDR1 and CDR2 sequences are MNHNY and SVGAGI (reference sequence). This CDR3 is 14 amino acids long. This CDR3 reads CASSYSGGQETQYF. CDR3 coding DNA: TGTGCCAGCAGTTACTCTGGGGGCCAGGAGACCCAGTACTTC.

In nucleotides, the CDR3 is TGTGCCAGTAGTATAGATCTTGGACAGGTGATCACCGGGGAGCTGTTTTTT. It encodes CASSIDLGQVITGELFF. The chain couples TRBV19 to TRBJ2-2; 7 bases agree with TRBD1. CDR3 length equals 17 residues. After removal of 0 bases from V and 4 bases from J, the junction contained 8 bases not matched to a gene. Germline CDR1 LNHDA, CDR2 SQIVND (reference sequence).

The chain links TRBV29-1 to TRBJ1-1; D not certain. Germline assignment: CDR1 SQVTM and CDR2 ANQGSEA. V was clipped by 5 bases and J by 5 bases, with 9 bases between them. The CDR3 consists of 11 residues. CDR3 protein: CSVWEGTEAFF. CDR3 nucleotides: TGCAGCGTTTGGGAGGGAACTGAAGCTTTCTTT.

The chain combines TRBV5-4 with TRBJ1-2, with 8 positions matching TRBD1. The CDR3 is made up of 13 amino acids. V lost 4 bases and J lost 5; bases outside the gene matches: 4. Germline V gene data show CDR1 as SGHNT and CDR2 as YYREEE (reference sequence). CDR3 protein: CASSTGTGYGYTF. CDR3 DNA sequence: TGTGCCAGCAGCACCGGGACAGGTTATGGCTACACCTTC.

Comments on this clone: Compared with germline, one end of the junction differs, possibly owing to a read error. This chain connects TRBV27 to TRBJ1-5, with D unclear. Germline loops: CDR1 MNHEY, CDR2 SMNVEV (reference sequence). This CDR3 contains 15 residues. Here the CDR3 reads CASSSSGTGNRPQHF. CDR3 DNA sequence: TGTGCCAGCAGTTCCAGCGGTACGGGGAATCGGCCCCAGCATTTT.

V gene TRBV28 combines with J gene TRBJ2-7; 8 bases fit TRBD1. The V gene's germline CDR1 is MDHEN and CDR2 SYDVKM. V gave up 6 bases and J gave up 3 bases; unmatched junction bases: 13. This CDR3 is built from 16 residues. The CDR3 coding sequence is TGTGCCAGCAGACCAGCCAGGACAGGGAGCTACTACGAGCAGTACTTC. This sequence encodes CASRPARTGSYYEQYF. Variable domain in full (rest from reference TRBV28 and TRBJ2-7): DVKVTQSSRYLVKRTGEKVFLECVQDMDHENMFWYRQDPGLGLRLIYFSYDVKMKEKGDIPEGYSVSREKKERFSLILESASTNQTSMYLCASRPARTGSYYEQYFGPGTRLTVT.

A word on this clone: Its ends do not fully match the called genes, so a read error is possible. The chain recombines TRBV11-2 with TRBJ2-5; no clear D gene. The germline V gene encodes CDR1 SGHAT and CDR2 FQNNGV. The CDR3 has 11 residues. CDR3 region: CASSLIPSLHF. DNA for the CDR3: TGTGCCAGCAGCTTAATACCTTCTCTGCACTTC.

The chain is built from TRBV7-9 and TRBJ2-3; a possible D gene is TRBD2 (6 bases). Trimming removed 1 base from V and 11 bases from J, with 22 bases in between. CDR3 length: 16 amino acids. Per the germline V gene, CDR1 is SEHNR and CDR2 is FQNEAQ (reference sequence). This chain's CDR3 is CASSLVSWREGGLQYF. CDR3 nucleotides: TGTGCCAGCAGCTTAGTTTCGTGGAGGGAAGGCGGCTTGCAGTATTTT.

This chain joins TRBV4-3 and TRBJ1-6, with a tentative D call TRBD1 (5 bases). Germline values: CDR1 LGHNA, CDR2 YSLEER. Trimming removed 1 base from V and 10 bases from J, with 20 bases in between. This CDR3 has 17 amino acids. In DNA form, the CDR3 reads TGCGCCAGCAGCCAAGTGGTTGGGACTACAGGCGGGTCACCCCTCCACTTT. Protein: CASSQVVGTTGGSPLHF.

The genes are TRBV10-3 and TRBJ2-7; D may be TRBD1 or TRBD2 (6 bases each). The CDR3 is 16 residues long. CDR1 and CDR2 from the germline V gene are ENHRY and SYGVKD. Trimming took off 6 bases at V and 3 bases at J, with 21 bases between the two ends. CDR3 bases: TGTGCCATCAGGGACCTGCTGCGGGACAATTACTACGAGCAGTACTTC. This sequence encodes CAIRDLLRDNYYEQYF.

CDR3 nucleotide sequence: TGTGCCAGCAGCGAGGACAGGATAATCTATGGCTACACCTTC. Translated: CASSEDRIIYGYTF. The V and J genes are TRBV7-9 and TRBJ1-2; 7 nucleotides agree with TRBD1. Germline V gene sequence: CDR1 SEHNR, CDR2 FQNEAQ (reference sequence). The CDR3 loop spans 14 amino acids. Trimming at V came to 5 bases and at J to 4 bases, leaving 7 bases not matched to a gene.

The V and J genes are TRBV28 and TRBJ2-7; TRBD1 agrees at 7 bases. The junction had 6 bases not matched to a gene; V was cut back by 7 bases and J by 0 bases. The germline gives CDR1 MDHEN, CDR2 SYDVKM. This CDR3 is built from 14 residues. The CDR3 bases are TGTGCCAGCATCTCACAGGGGAGCTCCTACGAGCAGTACTTC. The encoded protein is CASISQGSSYEQYF.

V gene TRBV23-1 combines with J gene TRBJ2-7, with TRBD1 matching 11 bases. TRBV23-1 is annotated as an ORF whose role is uncertain. The CDR3 is made up of 17 amino acids. With V trimmed by 3 bases and J by 4 bases, 11 bases remained unmatched. CDR3 residues: CASSHSGTGGSVYEQYF. The DNA for the CDR3 is TGCGCCAGCAGTCACTCTGGGACAGGGGGTTCCGTATACGAGCAGTACTTC.

The chain combines TRBV29-1 with TRBJ1-1; D is ambiguous. V was trimmed by 4 bases and J by 0 bases, leaving 12 bases between them. Germline loops: CDR1 SQVTM, CDR2 ANQGSEA. CDR3 size: 14 residues. The DNA of the CDR3 is TGCAGCGTTGGGAAGGAGAGATTGAACACTGAAGCTTTCTTT. Translated, it gives CSVGKERLNTEAFF.

J is TRBJ2-1 and V is TRBV10-3; 7 nucleotides agree with TRBD2. Trimming cost V 2 bases and J 1 base; bases outside gene matches: 8. CDR3 length: 17 amino acids. Per the germline V gene, CDR1 is ENHRY and CDR2 is SYGVKD. CDR3 DNA sequence: TGTGCCATCAGTGAGGCTCCCGCGGGAGATTCCTACAATGAGCAGTTCTTC. Its protein product is CAISEAPAGDSYNEQFF.

The chain is built from TRBV13 and TRBJ2-5; D is possibly TRBD2 (7 bases). The CDR3 has 14 residues. V was shortened by 5 bases and J by 5 bases, with 15 bases between the two germline ends. Germline V gene data show CDR1 as PRHDT and CDR2 as FYEKMQ (reference sequence). The CDR3 DNA reads TGTGCCAGCAGCCGGCGGGGGCTAAGGGAGACCCAGTACTTC. This sequence encodes CASSRRGLRETQYF.